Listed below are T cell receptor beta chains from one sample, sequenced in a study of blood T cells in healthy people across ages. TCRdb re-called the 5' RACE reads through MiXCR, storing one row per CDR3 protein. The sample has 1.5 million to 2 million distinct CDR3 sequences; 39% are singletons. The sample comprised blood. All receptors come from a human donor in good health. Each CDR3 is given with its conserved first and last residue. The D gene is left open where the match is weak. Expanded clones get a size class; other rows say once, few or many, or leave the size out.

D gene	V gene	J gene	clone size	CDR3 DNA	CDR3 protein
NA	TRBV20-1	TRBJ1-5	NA	TGCAGTGCCCATTCAGGTGTGGGTCAGCCCCAGCATTTT	CSAHSGVGQPQHF
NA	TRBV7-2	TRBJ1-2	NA	TGTGCCAGCAGCCTCCTAGGACGGTCTAACTATGGCTACACCTTC	CASSLLGRSNYGYTF
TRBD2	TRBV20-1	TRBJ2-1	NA	TGCAGTGCTAGACCAATAGCGGGGATATACAATGAGCAGTTCTTC	CSARPIAGIYNEQFF
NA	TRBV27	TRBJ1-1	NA	TGTGCCAGCGGCGCGGGGCTGTGGAACACTGAAGCTTTCTTT	CASGAGLWNTEAFF
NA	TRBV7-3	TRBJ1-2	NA	TGTGCCAGCAGCCACGGGGACACTAGTTATGGCTACACCTTC	CASSHGDTSYGYTF
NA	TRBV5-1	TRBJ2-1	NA	TGCGCCAGCAGCTTGGCCTCTGGACAGCCTAATGAGCAGTTCTTC	CASSLASGQPNEQFF
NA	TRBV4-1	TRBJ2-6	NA	TGCGCCAGCAGCCAACCTGGGCGGAGCTCTGGGGCCAACGTCCCGACTTTC	CASSQPGRSSGANVPTF
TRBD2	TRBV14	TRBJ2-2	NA	TGTGCCAGCAGCCAAACTAGCGGGGGGATCGGGGAGCTGTTTTTT	CASSQTSGGIGELFF
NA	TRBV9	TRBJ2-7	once	TGTGCCAGCAGCGTAGGGCCAGTCAGCTCCTACGAGCAGTACTTC	CASSVGPVSSYEQYF
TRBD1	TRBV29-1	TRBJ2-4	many	TGCAGCGTTGGGGACAGGGGAGACTTAGCCAAAAACATTCAGTACTTC	CSVGDRGDLAKNIQYF
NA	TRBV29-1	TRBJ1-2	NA	TGCAGCGTTGAAGATGGGGGGTTTGGGGTGTATGGCTACACCTTC	CSVEDGGFGVYGYTF
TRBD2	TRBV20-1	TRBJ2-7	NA	TGCAGTGCTAGAGATCTTAGCGGGGGCTCCTACGAGCAGTACTTC	CSARDLSGGSYEQYF
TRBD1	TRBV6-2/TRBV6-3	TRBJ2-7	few	TGTGCCAGCAATACCGGGACAGGGGGATTCGAGCAGTACTTC	CASNTGTGGFEQYF
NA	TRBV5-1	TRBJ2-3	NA	TGCGCCAGCAGCTTCTCTGGTAGCGGTACAGATACGCAGTATTTT	CASSFSGSGTDTQYF
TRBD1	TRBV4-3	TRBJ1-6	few	TGCGCCAGCAGCCAATCCCCCGGGACAGGGAGGTCACCCCTCCACTTT	CASSQSPGTGRSPLHF
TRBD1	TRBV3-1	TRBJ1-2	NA	TGTGCCAGCAGCCAAGATATGGGACAGATCGGTGGCTACACCTTC	CASSQDMGQIGGYTF
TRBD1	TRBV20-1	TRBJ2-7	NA	TGCAGTGCTAGAAAAACAGGGGGCCATAGTTACGAGCAGTACTTC	CSARKTGGHSYEQYF